Presented here are 21 T cell receptor beta chains from one specimen sequenced in a study of cytotoxic CD8 clonotypes in ibrutinib-treated CLL. The repertoire was sequenced with immunoSEQ multiplex PCR; TCRdb's copy has only in-frame clones and lacks some. This sample carries around 310,000 clones, roughly 80% of them seen once, and the ten largest clones take 5.5% to 8%. This material consisted of PBMCs, taken before ibrutinib treatment. The receptors derive from a human donor with chronic lymphocytic leukemia.

The V and J genes are TRBV18 and TRBJ2-1, with D perhaps matching TRBD2 (6 bases). Germline V gene data show CDR1 as KGHSH and CDR2 as LQKENI. V lost 3 bases and J lost 5, with 11 bases in between. The CDR3 is made up of 14 amino acids. CDR3 sequence reads: CASSPPGSDNEQFF. The DNA of the CDR3 is TGTGCCAGCTCACCGCCCGGGAGCGACAATGAGCAGTTCTTC.

The chain joins TRBV5-1 to TRBJ1-1; 10 nucleotides match TRBD1. The CDR3 is 16 amino acids. With V trimmed by 4 bases and J by 0 bases, 6 bases remained unmatched. Germline V gene sequence: CDR1 SGHRS, CDR2 YFSETQ. The CDR3 spells CASSPRTGGMNTEAFF. CDR3 DNA: TGCGCCAGCAGCCCAAGGACAGGGGGGATGAACACTGAAGCTTTCTTT.

The chain has TRBV7-8 and TRBJ2-1; 7 nucleotides align to TRBD2. V lost 5 bases, J lost 2 bases, and 9 bases stayed unmatched. The CDR3 totals 16 residues. Germline-derived CDR1 and CDR2 are SGHVS and FQNEAQ. Here the CDR3 reads CASSPSRLATYNEQFF. As DNA, the CDR3 is TGTGCCAGCAGCCCCTCCCGACTAGCAACCTACAATGAGCAGTTCTTC.

V is TRBV18 and J is TRBJ2-1; D possibly corresponds to TRBD2 (6 bases). The CDR3 has 15 amino acids. V was clipped by 5 bases and J by 10 bases, with 21 bases between them. The germline V gene has CDR1 KGHSH and CDR2 LQKENI. The CDR3 here is CASSSGTGEGREQFF. CDR3 nucleotides: TGTGCCAGCTCATCCGGGACTGGGGAAGGGAGAGAGCAGTTCTTC.

CDR3: CASSLEGGSYEQYF. The CDR3 DNA reads TGTGCCAGCAGCCTGGAGGGGGGCTCCTACGAGCAGTACTTC. The chain is built from TRBV5-6 and TRBJ2-7; D is tentatively TRBD1 or TRBD2 (6 bases each). Germline values: CDR1 SGHDT, CDR2 YYEEEE. V dropped 4 bases and J dropped 0 bases, with 11 bases sitting between them. The CDR3 loop spans 14 amino acids.

J is TRBJ2-2 and V is TRBV5-1; a weak D match, TRBD1 (6 bases). Trimming stripped 6 bases from V and 4 bases from J, with 19 bases between. The germline V gene encodes CDR1 SGHRS and CDR2 YFSETQ. This CDR3 has 16 amino acids. In nucleotides, the CDR3 is TGCGCCAGCAAGGTCGGTTCGGGGACATCCACCGGGGAGCTGTTTTTT. Its protein product is CASKVGSGTSTGELFF.

The chain joins TRBV7-6 to TRBJ2-1; 10 bases are a match to TRBD2. J gave up 4 bases and V 8 bases, and 2 bases lay outside the gene matches. Germline CDR1 and CDR2: SGHVS and FNYEAQ. The CDR3 has 13 amino acids. CDR3 residues: CASGSGRYNEQFF. The CDR3, as DNA: TGTGCCAGCGGTAGCGGGAGGTACAATGAGCAGTTCTTC. The complete variable domain, with remaining parts taken from reference TRBV7-6 and TRBJ2-1, reads GAGVSQSPRYKVTKRGQDVALRCDPISGHVSLYWYRQALGQGPEFLTYFNYEAQQDKSGLPNDRFSAERPEGSISTLTIQRTEQRDSAMYRCASGSGRYNEQFFGPGTRLTVL.

V usage is TRBV19 and J usage is TRBJ2-3, with D tentatively TRBD1 (5 bases). CDR3 length: 14 residues. CDR1 and CDR2 from the germline V gene are LNHDA and SQIVND (reference sequence). Trimming left V 3 bases short and J 1 base short, with 8 bases between. CDR3 protein: CASSIIGGTDTQYF. For the CDR3, the DNA is TGTGCCAGTAGTATTATAGGGGGCACAGATACGCAGTATTTT.

The J gene is TRBJ2-4, the V gene TRBV4-3; 7 bases map to TRBD1. Per the germline V gene, CDR1 is LGHNA and CDR2 is YSLEER. Trimming cost V 3 bases and J 4 bases; bases outside gene matches: 0. The CDR3 consists of 13 residues. CDR3 residues: CASSQGQKNIQYF. For the CDR3, the DNA is TGCGCCAGCAGCCAGGGACAGAAAAACATTCAGTACTTC.

The chain recombines TRBV18 with TRBJ1-5; D call uncertain. Germline CDR1 is KGHSH and CDR2 is LQKENI. The ends were cut back, 3 bases at V and 3 bases at J, with 6 bases in the middle. The length of the CDR3 is 13 residues. The CDR3 reads CASSPADNQPQHF. The CDR3 DNA reads TGTGCCAGCTCACCGGCGGACAATCAGCCCCAGCATTTT.

This clone has just a few counts. This chain uses TRBV27 with TRBJ2-7; D gene ambiguous. Germline V lookup: CDR1 MNHEY, CDR2 SMNVEV (reference sequence). The V end lost 8 bases, the J end lost 6 bases, and 8 bases lay between the germline ends. The CDR3 totals 10 residues. The CDR3 nucleotides are TGTGCCAGCGGCTTGGTCGAGCAGTACTTC. Protein product: CASGLVEQYF.

The chain carries TRBV9 and TRBJ1-1; TRBD1 might be the D (5 bases). V lost 5 bases, J lost 3 bases, and 11 bases lay in between. Per the germline V gene, CDR1 is SGDLS and CDR2 is YYNGEE. The CDR3 consists of 13 residues. CDR3 region: CASSFRVYTEAFF. CDR3 coding DNA: TGTGCCAGCAGTTTCAGGGTGTACACTGAAGCTTTCTTT.

The chain uses TRBV7-3 and TRBJ2-7; 8 bases agree with TRBD2. Trimming removed 5 bases from V and 3 bases from J; junction bases left unmatched: 12. Looked up from germline, CDR1 is SGHTA and CDR2 is FQGTGA. This CDR3 comprises 16 residues. The CDR3 spells CASSIRSGTSIYEQYF. The CDR3, as DNA: TGTGCCAGCAGCATCAGGTCCGGGACTAGTATCTACGAGCAGTACTTC.

The chain couples TRBV7-6 to TRBJ2-1, with D possibly being TRBD1 or TRBD2 (5 bases each). Germline assignment: CDR1 SGHVS and CDR2 FNYEAQ. The V end lost 6 bases, the J end lost 8 bases, and 11 bases lay between the germline ends. This CDR3 contains 12 residues. The DNA for the CDR3 is TGTGCCAGCAGGGGTCCGGGGCATGAGCAGTTCTTC. This translates into CASRGPGHEQFF. Combining the CDR3 with reference TRBV7-6 and TRBJ2-1 gives the whole variable domain GAGVSQSPRYKVTKRGQDVALRCDPISGHVSLYWYRQALGQGPEFLTYFNYEAQQDKSGLPNDRFSAERPEGSISTLTIQRTEQRDSAMYRCASRGPGHEQFFGPGTRLTVL.

The rearrangement links TRBV6-4 to TRBJ2-2; D gene unclear. V was clipped by 4 bases and J by 3 bases, with 6 bases between them. The CDR3 is 13 residues long. CDR1 MRHNA and CDR2 SNTAGT come from the germline V gene. In nucleotides, the CDR3 is TGTGCCAGCAGTGTTGGGGACACCGGGGAGCTGTTTTTT. It is translated as CASSVGDTGELFF.

V usage is TRBV5-1 and J usage is TRBJ2-7, with a possible D match to TRBD2 (5 bases). The CDR3 length is 15 residues. Trimming shortened V by 4 bases and J by 3 bases, and 17 bases separated the two germline ends. Germline assignment: CDR1 SGHRS and CDR2 YFSETQ. In nucleotides, the CDR3 is TGCGCCAGCAGCCCCCCGGGCGGGTCCTTCTACGAGCAGTACTTC. Encoded protein: CASSPPGGSFYEQYF.

The chain uses TRBV29-1 and TRBJ2-1, with 8 bases fitting TRBD2. The CDR3 is 14 amino acids. From germline, CDR1 is SQVTM and CDR2 ANQGSEA. J gave up 2 bases and V 7 bases, and 7 bases lay outside the gene matches. Here the CDR3 reads CSERTSFPYNEQFF. The CDR3 DNA reads as TGCAGCGAACGGACTAGCTTCCCCTACAATGAGCAGTTCTTC.

V and J are TRBV7-8 and TRBJ1-4; D unclear. V lost 2 bases, J lost 0 bases, and 13 bases lay in between. The CDR3 extends over 17 amino acids. CDR1 and CDR2 (germline): SGHVS, FQNEAQ. CDR3 sequence: CASSLSPPLATNEKLFF. The DNA of the CDR3 is TGTGCCAGCAGCTTATCACCCCCCCTAGCAACTAATGAAAAACTGTTTTTT.

Written as DNA, the CDR3 is TGTGCCAGCAGTTTGGTCGAGTCCTACAATGAGCAGTTCTTC. It codes for CASSLVESYNEQFF. The genes are TRBV27 and TRBJ2-1, with D uncertain. Germline CDR1 reads MNHEY; CDR2 reads SMNVEV (reference sequence). The ends were cut back, 3 bases at V and 1 base at J, with 7 bases in the middle. The CDR3 totals 14 residues.

The chain is built from TRBV15 and TRBJ2-1; tentative D call: TRBD2 (5 bases). This CDR3 region has 12 residues. Trimming took 6 bases from V and 6 from J, leaving 9 bases between them. From germline, CDR1 is LNHNV and CDR2 YYDKDF (reference sequence). The chain's CDR3 is CATSRGGNEQFF. The CDR3 DNA sequence: TGTGCCACCAGTCGGGGTGGCAATGAGCAGTTCTTC.

This chain uses TRBV19 with TRBJ1-2; D gene unclear. In germline, CDR1 is LNHDA, CDR2 SQIVND (reference sequence). Trimming cost V 0 bases and J 5 bases, with 7 bases left between them. CDR3 length: 13 amino acids. The CDR3 DNA reads as TGTGCCAGTAGTATAGATGGATTTTATGGCTACACCTTC. This encodes CASSIDGFYGYTF.